Below are 14 T cell receptor beta chains sequenced from a single sample in a study of early T cells in non-severe SARS-CoV-2 infection. TCRdb analysed the 5' RACE reads with MiXCR anew, one entry per CDR3 protein. Of tens of thousands of distinct CDR3 sequences listed, roughly a tenth are singletons. Sequenced sample: whole blood. The receptors originated from an adult who was a healthcare worker with PCR-confirmed SARS-CoV-2 infection or an uninfected control (not recorded which).

The V call is TRBV11-2, the J call TRBJ2-1, with a weak D call TRBD2 (5 bases). Looked up from germline, CDR1 is SGHAT and CDR2 is FQNNGV. Trimming removed 7 bases at V and 8 bases at J, with 18 bases between. This CDR3 comprises 14 residues. DNA of the CDR3: TGTGCCAGCACCCCCCAGACGACTACCCATGAGCAGTTCTTC. It codes for CASTPQTTTHEQFF.

This clonotype has ten or more counts. This rearrangement joins TRBV10-3 to TRBJ2-5; 7 positions agree with TRBD2. The CDR3 is 15 amino acids. Germline CDR1 reads ENHRY; CDR2 reads SYGVKD. With 0 bases clipped from V and 1 base from J, the junction kept 2 bases outside the gene matches. The CDR3 DNA reads as TGTGCCATCAGTGAGTCGGGGGGGAGCCAAGAGACCCAGTACTTC. Its translation: CAISESGGSQETQYF.

To note about this clonotype: This may arise from a read error, as a much more abundant clone is one base away. CDR3 protein: CASSRESTRSTSEQYF. The CDR3 nucleotides are TGTGCCAGCAGCCGTGAATCAACTAGGTCAACGTCCGAGCAGTACTTC. The rearrangement joins TRBV3-1 to TRBJ2-7; TRBD2 is a possible D gene (5 bases). This CDR3 comprises 16 residues. CDR1 and CDR2 (germline): LGHDT, YNNKEL (reference sequence). Trimming removed 4 bases at V and 6 bases at J, with 22 bases between.

CDR3 in DNA: TGTGCCAACATTAAAACAGGGGGGAATTTTAATGAGCAGTTCTTC. Encoded protein: CANIKTGGNFNEQFF. The genes are TRBV2 and TRBJ2-1; 8 nucleotides match TRBD1. CDR3 length equals 15 residues. Trimming cost V 10 bases and J 7 bases; bases outside gene matches: 15. CDR1 and CDR2 (germline): SNHLY, FYNNEI.

The sample holds many counts of this clonotype. J is TRBJ1-5 and V is TRBV2; 7 bases line up with TRBD1. V lost 5 bases, J lost 1 base, and 5 bases stayed unmatched. The CDR3 has 15 residues. Germline V lookup: CDR1 SNHLY, CDR2 FYNNEI. CDR3 residues: CASSLNRGSNQPQHF. The CDR3 DNA reads TGTGCCAGCAGTTTGAACAGGGGCAGCAATCAGCCCCAGCATTTT.

This sequence joins TRBV15 and TRBJ2-3; D unclear. V lost 1 base and J 0 bases, leaving 8 bases between the germline ends. This CDR3 comprises 15 residues. Germline CDR1 LNHNV, CDR2 YYDKDF (reference sequence). DNA for the CDR3: TGTGCCACCAGCAGAGGGCCAGGCAGCACAGATACGCAGTATTTT. Translating gives CATSRGPGSTDTQYF.

In its sample, this clonotype was seen many times. The chain employs TRBV3-1 and TRBJ1-3; D gene uncertain. The V end lost 3 bases, the J end lost 2 bases, and 11 bases lay between the germline ends. The germline V gene has CDR1 LGHDT and CDR2 YNNKEL (reference sequence). This CDR3 has 15 residues. The CDR3 protein is CASSQGAGPGNTIYF. Written as DNA, the CDR3 is TGTGCCAGCAGCCAGGGCGCTGGCCCTGGAAACACCATATATTTT.

This clonotype came up many times. The chain links TRBV7-3 to TRBJ2-3; 8 positions agree with TRBD2. Germline CDR1 SGHTA, CDR2 FQGTGA. V dropped 5 bases and J dropped 6; count of bases not matched to a gene: 7. This CDR3 comprises 14 residues. The CDR3 nucleotides are TGTGCCAGCAGCCGGGAGGGGACAAGGGATACGCAGTATTTT. The encoded protein is CASSREGTRDTQYF.

The gene calls are TRBV4-2 and TRBJ2-1; no firm D call. With 1 base removed from V and 8 bases from J, the gap between germline ends came to 12 bases. The germline gives CDR1 LGHNA, CDR2 YNFKEQ. The CDR3 runs to 14 residues. CDR3 in DNA: TGTGCCAGCAGCCAAGGCAAGCTTGGGGATGAGCAGTTCTTC. Translated: CASSQGKLGDEQFF.

This clonotype was counted only a few times. The V call is TRBV20-1, the J call TRBJ2-7; D is possibly TRBD2 (6 bases). V lost 0 bases, J lost 4 bases, and 19 bases lay in between. This CDR3 has 16 amino acids. The germline V gene has CDR1 DFQATT and CDR2 SNEGSKA (reference sequence). The CDR3 coding sequence is TGCAGTGCTAGAGATCGGCGGGGTTCATCCTTTTACGAGCAGTACTTC. It codes for CSARDRRGSSFYEQYF.

The CDR3 protein is CSVRAYGTSNTGELFF. The CDR3 nucleotides are TGCAGCGTTAGGGCCTACGGGACGTCGAACACCGGGGAGCTGTTTTTT. The chain joins TRBV29-1 to TRBJ2-2; the D call may be TRBD1 or TRBD2 (5 bases each). This CDR3 comprises 16 residues. The V end was cut by 5 bases, the J end by 0 bases, with 16 bases between. Looked up from germline, CDR1 is SQVTM and CDR2 is ANQGSEA.

CDR3 in DNA: TGTGCCAGCAGCTTAGAGGGGAAACTGTTTTTT. This sequence encodes CASSLEGKLFF. The chain carries TRBV7-9 and TRBJ1-4; tentative D call: TRBD1 (5 bases). The CDR3 has 11 residues. In germline, CDR1 is SEHNR, CDR2 FQNEAQ (reference sequence). V shed 1 base and J shed 11 bases, with 5 bases lying between them.

This clonotype was seen many times. The chain has TRBV29-1 and TRBJ2-5; tentatively, D is TRBD1 or TRBD2 (5 bases each). Trimming stripped 4 bases from V and 2 bases from J, with 8 bases between. This CDR3 has 12 residues. Germline values: CDR1 SQVTM, CDR2 ANQGSEA. The CDR3 region is CSVGGAQETQYF. The CDR3 region has the DNA TGCAGCGTTGGAGGGGCGCAAGAGACCCAGTACTTC.

This chain connects TRBV24-1 to TRBJ1-1; no reliable D call. The CDR3 length is 15 residues. Germline V gene data show CDR1 as KGHDR and CDR2 as SFDVKD. The V and J ends lost 1 base and 4 bases respectively, with 12 bases between them. The CDR3 nucleotides are TGTGCCACCAGTGATTTTACGGTGTTTAGCACTGAAGCTTTCTTT. Amino acid sequence: CATSDFTVFSTEAFF.